This entry lists 10 T cell receptor beta chains sequenced from one sample in a study of cytomegalovirus exposure and HLA in healthy donors. Using immunoSEQ multiplex PCR, the repertoire was profiled, and TCRdb retains in-frame clones only, with some absent. Of 150,000 to 200,000 clones in the sample, 80% to 90% were seen once. Input material: PBMCs. The source is a woman in her 30s in good health and CMV-seronegative.

This clone was detected once. The chain links TRBV28 to TRBJ1-2; tentatively, D is TRBD1 (6 bases). V lost 2 bases to trimming and J lost 8 bases, with 15 bases between them. CDR3 length: 14 amino acids. The germline CDR1 and CDR2 sequences are MDHEN and SYDVKM. This CDR3 reads CASSLSAGARGYTF. The CDR3 DNA reads as TGTGCCAGCAGTTTAAGTGCGGGGGCGAGGGGCTACACCTTC.

V gene TRBV28 combines with J gene TRBJ2-2; weak D call: TRBD1 (6 bases). Trimming stripped 6 bases from V and 5 bases from J, with 13 bases between. Looked up from germline, CDR1 is MDHEN and CDR2 is SYDVKM. This CDR3 comprises 14 residues. CDR3 region: CASSPGDKTGELFF. CDR3 sequence (DNA): TGTGCCAGCAGCCCTGGGGACAAGACCGGGGAGCTGTTTTTT.

Note on this clone: One end of the junction does not line up with germline, which may come from a read error. The chain combines TRBV11-2 with TRBJ2-5, with D unclear. The CDR3 totals 13 residues. Germline V gene lookup returns CDR1 SGHAT and CDR2 FQNNGV. CDR3 residues: CASSLARGYEQNF. CDR3 in DNA: TGTGCCAGCAGCTTAGCTCGAGGCTACGAGCAGAACTTC.

A few counts support this clone. The chain joins TRBV10-2 to TRBJ1-1, with D unresolved. Looked up from germline, CDR1 is WSHSY and CDR2 is SAAADI. The CDR3 extends over 14 amino acids. Trimming removed 0 bases from V and 1 base from J, with 6 bases in between. Here the CDR3 reads CASSESYQNTEAFF. Written as DNA, the CDR3 is TGCGCCAGCAGTGAGTCCTATCAGAACACTGAAGCTTTCTTT.

The chain couples TRBV19 to TRBJ2-2, with D unclear. Between the trimmed V and J ends, which lost 9 bases and 6 bases, there was a span of 8 bases. Per the germline V gene, CDR1 is LNHDA and CDR2 is SQIVND (reference sequence). This CDR3 contains 11 residues. The chain's CDR3 is CASGGAGELFF. As DNA, the CDR3 is TGTGCCAGCGGTGGAGCCGGGGAGCTGTTTTTT.

The CDR3 region is CASSSRFQGSNQPQHF. CDR3 coding DNA: TGTGCCAGCAGCTCCCGGTTCCAGGGAAGCAATCAGCCCCAGCATTTT. J is TRBJ1-5 and V is TRBV7-8; D might be TRBD1 (5 bases). This CDR3 has 16 amino acids. V lost 4 bases and J 1 base, leaving 14 bases between the germline ends. The germline CDR1 and CDR2 sequences are SGHVS and FQNEAQ.

The chain carries TRBV27 and TRBJ2-5, with D maybe TRBD2 (6 bases). The CDR3 loop spans 11 amino acids. V was shortened by 5 bases and J by 7 bases, with 8 bases between the two germline ends. CDR1 is MNHEY, CDR2 SMNVEV, per germline (reference sequence). The CDR3 coding sequence is TGTGCCAGCAGTGGGGGAGGGACCCAGTACTTC. It is translated as CASSGGGTQYF.

V and J are TRBV27 and TRBJ2-1; 12 bases are shared with TRBD2. CDR1 and CDR2 (germline): MNHEY, SMNVEV (reference sequence). V lost 6 bases and J lost 7; bases outside the gene matches: 7. The CDR3 consists of 15 residues. CDR3 DNA sequence: TGTGCCAGCAGACCACTAGCGGGAGGTGGGAATGAGCAGTTCTTC. This sequence encodes CASRPLAGGGNEQFF.

The chain carries TRBV5-1 and TRBJ2-7, with D possibly TRBD1 on 6 matching bases. V dropped 5 bases and J dropped 3 bases, with 15 bases sitting between them. Germline-derived CDR1 and CDR2 are SGHRS and YFSETQ. The CDR3 spans 14 residues. CDR3 DNA: TGCGCCAGCAGTCTTATACAGGGATACTACGAGCAGTACTTC. It yields the protein CASSLIQGYYEQYF.

The rearrangement uses TRBV19 and TRBJ2-1; D may be TRBD2 (6 bases). The CDR3 has 14 residues. From germline, CDR1 is LNHDA and CDR2 SQIVND (reference sequence). The V gene lost 7 bases and the J gene lost 2 bases, with 12 bases spanning the gap. This CDR3 reads CASMRDGAYNEQFF. CDR3 DNA sequence: TGTGCCAGTATGCGGGATGGGGCCTACAATGAGCAGTTCTTC. The variable domain in full, completed from reference TRBV19 and TRBJ2-1, reads DGGITQSPKYLFRKEGQNVTLSCEQNLNHDAMYWYRQDPGQGLRLIYYSQIVNDFQKGDIAEGYSVSREKKESFPLTVTSAQKNPTAFYLCASMRDGAYNEQFFGPGTRLTVL.